Listed below are T cell receptor beta chains from one sample, sequenced in a study of STAT5B mutations in CD4+ large granular lymphocyte leukemia. Assay: immunoSEQ multiplex PCR; the TCRdb copy retains only in-frame clones and omits some. The data hold about 28,000 clones, with 79% observed a single time. Material: CD4+ T cells from blood buffy coats. Every receptor here comes from a human donor in good health. The CDR3 runs from the conserved cysteine through the conserved F or W. A D gene is named only where the DNA matches it firmly. The listing skips clone size in some rows; elsewhere it reads once, few, many or a size class.

length: 15
J: TRBJ2-1
V: TRBV18
D: TRBD2
size: .
CDR3: CASSPPAGGYNEQFF
DNA: TGTGCCAGCTCACCACCTGCGGGGGGGTACAATGAGCAGTTCTTC

length: 17
J: TRBJ2-3
V: TRBV9
D: TRBD2
size: .
CDR3: CASSVFAGGLITDTQYF
DNA: TGTGCCAGCAGCGTATTCGCGGGGGGCCTAATCACAGATACGCAGTATTTT

length: 15
J: TRBJ1-2
V: TRBV7-9
D: .
size: few
CDR3: CASSLASPDAGGYTF
DNA: TGTGCCAGCAGCTTAGCTTCCCCCGACGCAGGAGGCTACACCTTC

length: 14
J: TRBJ1-3
V: TRBV2
D: .
size: .
CDR3: CASSENASGNTIYF
DNA: TGTGCCAGCAGTGAAAATGCTTCGGGAAACACCATATATTTT

length: 15
J: TRBJ2-7
V: TRBV4-3
D: TRBD1
size: .
CDR3: CASSQVGDRGPKQYF
DNA: TGCGCCAGCAGCCAAGTTGGCGACAGGGGGCCTAAGCAGTACTTC

length: 15
J: TRBJ1-4
V: TRBV9
D: TRBD1
size: .
CDR3: CASSLGQVQNEKLFF
DNA: TGTGCCAGCAGCCTCGGACAGGTCCAGAATGAAAAACTGTTTTTT

length: 13
J: TRBJ1-1
V: TRBV6-4
D: .
size: .
CDR3: CATSYRENTEAFF
DNA: TGTGCCACCAGCTACAGGGAAAACACTGAAGCTTTCTTT

length: 15
J: TRBJ1-2
V: TRBV7-2
D: TRBD1
size: .
CDR3: CASSLIEGQGYGYTF
DNA: TGTGCCAGCAGCCTGATTGAGGGACAGGGCTATGGCTACACCTTC

length: 15
J: TRBJ2-7
V: TRBV2
D: TRBD2
size: .
CDR3: CASSEAGLASNEQYF
DNA: TGTGCCAGCAGTGAGGCGGGACTAGCTTCGAACGAGCAGTACTTC

length: 16
J: TRBJ1-2
V: TRBV30
D: .
size: .
CDR3: CAWSSPTNHSRVGYTF
DNA: TGTGCCTGGAGTTCTCCGACCAACCATTCCAGGGTTGGCTACACCTTC

length: 14
J: TRBJ1-4
V: TRBV6-5
D: .
size: .
CDR3: CASSYEGETEKLFF
DNA: TGTGCCAGCAGTTACGAGGGGGAGACGGAAAAACTGTTTTTT

length: 14
J: TRBJ1-2
V: TRBV19
D: TRBD1
size: once
CDR3: CASSTRDRGIGYTF
DNA: TGTGCCAGTAGTACCCGGGACAGGGGTATTGGCTACACCTTC

length: 14
J: TRBJ1-3
V: TRBV7-2
D: .
size: .
CDR3: CASSLSLTGNTIYF
DNA: TGTGCCAGCAGTCTTTCCCTGACCGGAAACACCATATATTTT

length: 16
J: TRBJ1-6
V: TRBV4-3
D: .
size: .
CDR3: CASSQVANIDNSPLHF
DNA: TGCGCCAGCAGCCAAGTTGCGAACATAGATAATTCACCCCTCCACTTT

length: 13
J: TRBJ2-2
V: TRBV5-1
D: .
size: once
CDR3: CASSEGGTGELFF
DNA: TGCGCCAGCAGCGAAGGGGGCACCGGGGAGCTGTTTTTT

length: 14
J: TRBJ1-5
V: TRBV19
D: .
size: .
CDR3: CASSRLGSGQPQHF
DNA: TGTGCCAGTAGTCGGTTGGGCTCAGGGCAGCCCCAGCATTTT

length: 13
J: TRBJ2-3
V: TRBV4-3
D: .
size: .
CDR3: CASKVGGTDTQYF
DNA: TGCGCCAGCAAGGTGGGCGGAACAGATACGCAGTATTTT

length: 14
J: TRBJ1-4
V: TRBV6-6
D: .
size: .
CDR3: CASSSSAISEKLFF
DNA: TGTGCCAGCAGTTCCTCAGCTATCTCTGAAAAACTGTTTTTT

length: 12
J: TRBJ1-6
V: TRBV10-3
D: .
size: few
CDR3: CAIAAVNSPLHF
DNA: TGTGCCATCGCAGCTGTCAATTCACCCCTCCACTTT

length: 16
J: TRBJ2-1
V: TRBV5-1
D: .
size: .
CDR3: CASSLAPGGRNNEQFF
DNA: TGCGCCAGCAGCTTGGCCCCGGGGGGCAGAAACAATGAGCAGTTCTTC

length: 16
J: TRBJ1-3
V: TRBV5-4
D: .
size: .
CDR3: CASSLQGRSSGNTIYF
DNA: TGTGCCAGCAGCCTCCAGGGCCGCTCTTCTGGAAACACCATATATTTT

length: 13
J: TRBJ2-1
V: TRBV6-5
D: .
size: .
CDR3: CASNPLTGEEQFF
DNA: TGTGCCAGCAACCCCCTCACGGGGGAGGAGCAGTTCTTC

length: 14
J: TRBJ1-1
V: TRBV2
D: .
size: few
CDR3: CASSEHRMNTEAFF
DNA: TGTGCCAGCAGTGAACACAGAATGAACACTGAAGCTTTCTTT

length: 15
J: TRBJ2-1
V: TRBV19
D: TRBD2
size: .
CDR3: CASSGPATSGNEQFF
DNA: TGTGCCAGTAGTGGTCCGGCCACTAGCGGCAATGAGCAGTTCTTC

length: 11
J: TRBJ1-2
V: TRBV29-1
D: .
size: .
CDR3: CSVESGYGYTF
DNA: TGCAGCGTTGAATCCGGTTATGGCTACACCTTC

length: 15
J: TRBJ1-2
V: TRBV27
D: TRBD1
size: once
CDR3: CASTTGTGEDYGYTF
DNA: TGTGCCAGCACAACCGGGACAGGGGAGGATTATGGCTACACCTTC

length: 15
J: TRBJ1-5
V: TRBV28
D: TRBD1
size: .
CDR3: CASSLWTGGFQPQHF
DNA: TGTGCCAGCAGTTTATGGACAGGGGGCTTTCAGCCCCAGCATTTT

length: 14
J: TRBJ1-4
V: TRBV19
D: TRBD1
size: .
CDR3: CASNNRGSGEKLFF
DNA: TGTGCCAGTAATAACAGGGGGTCGGGAGAAAAACTGTTTTTT

length: 13
J: TRBJ1-1
V: TRBV5-1
D: TRBD1
size: .
CDR3: CASSPGQGIEAFF
DNA: TGCGCCAGCAGCCCGGGACAGGGGATTGAAGCTTTCTTT

length: 14
J: TRBJ1-4
V: TRBV7-2
D: TRBD1
size: .
CDR3: CASSLGQGAEKLFF
DNA: TGTGCCAGCAGCTTGGGACAGGGGGCGGAAAAACTGTTTTTT

length: 22
J: TRBJ2-3
V: TRBV4-1
D: TRBD2
size: .
CDR3: CASSQERATGILAGGSTDTQYF
DNA: TGCGCCAGCAGCCAAGAAAGGGCGACGGGGATCCTAGCGGGGGGGAGCACAGATACGCAGTATTTT

length: 14
J: TRBJ1-4
V: TRBV10-3
D: .
size: .
CDR3: CAISERGTSEKLFF
DNA: TGTGCCATCAGTGAGCGGGGGACTAGTGAAAAACTGTTTTTT

length: 15
J: TRBJ2-1
V: TRBV19
D: TRBD2
size: .
CDR3: CASSLTSGGYNEQFF
DNA: TGTGCCAGTAGTCTCACTAGCGGGGGTTACAATGAGCAGTTCTTC

length: 11
J: TRBJ2-1
V: TRBV9
D: .
size: once
CDR3: CASSAKYEQFF
DNA: TGTGCCAGCAGTGCGAAGTACGAGCAGTTCTTC

length: 14
J: TRBJ2-7
V: TRBV6-5
D: .
size: once
CDR3: CAAEGFGRGYEQYF
DNA: TGTGCTGCGGAGGGGTTCGGCAGGGGTTACGAGCAGTACTTC

length: 15
J: TRBJ2-7
V: TRBV5-1
D: TRBD2
size: .
CDR3: CASSPELAGGNEQYF
DNA: TGCGCCAGCAGCCCTGAACTAGCGGGGGGAAACGAGCAGTACTTC

length: 13
J: TRBJ1-1
V: TRBV6-6
D: .
size: .
CDR3: CASSYEGGTEAFF
DNA: TGTGCCAGCAGTTACGAGGGGGGCACTGAAGCTTTCTTT

length: 12
J: TRBJ1-5
V: TRBV6-6
D: .
size: .
CDR3: CASSGPNQPQHF
DNA: TGTGCCAGCAGCGGCCCGAATCAGCCCCAGCATTTT

length: 13
J: TRBJ2-6
V: TRBV6-5
D: .
size: .
CDR3: CASRSSGANVLTF
DNA: TGTGCCAGCCGGAGCTCTGGGGCCAACGTCCTGACTTTC

length: 13
J: TRBJ2-1
V: TRBV7-2
D: .
size: .
CDR3: CASSPPLDNEQFF
DNA: TGTGCCAGCAGTCCACCTCTCGACAATGAGCAGTTCTTC

length: 13
J: TRBJ1-2
V: TRBV29-1
D: TRBD1
size: .
CDR3: CSVERPGTESHTF
DNA: TGCAGCGTTGAAAGGCCCGGGACAGAATCTCACACCTTC

length: 13
J: TRBJ2-5
V: TRBV7-9
D: .
size: .
CDR3: CASSMVGQETQYF
DNA: TGTGCCAGCAGCATGGTGGGCCAAGAGACCCAGTACTTC